The clone carrying this TCR beta chain occurred once. Per the germline V gene, CDR1 is SQVTM and CDR2 is ANQGSEA. CDR3 length: 11 residues. The germline V and J ends were trimmed by 5 bases and 15 bases, with 17 bases remaining between them. The data were produced by immunoSEQ multiplex PCR, yet TCRdb's version contains in-frame clones alone and is incomplete. The top ten clones hold 0.2% to 0.25% of a sample with around 100,000 clones, 96% of them seen once. The data belong to a study of technical replicates of blood from a handful of donors. The chain is built from TRBV29-1 and TRBJ2-1; the D gene is possibly TRBD2 (7 bases). This sequence originates from a human donor in good health. The sequencing input was T cells isolated from PBMCs. This CDR3 is CSVYEGGNPFF. As DNA, the CDR3 is TGCAGCGTTTACGAGGGGGGGAATCCGTTCTTC.